This is a list of T cell receptor beta chains from one sample in a study of blood T cell repertoires in COVID-19. Here immunoSEQ multiplex PCR was the method, and the copy in TCRdb shows in-frame clones only, minus some. Here the sample spans about 200,000 clones, around 80% being singletons. The sample taken for sequencing was peripheral blood. The receptors here all came from a woman in her 70s with acute or convalescent COVID-19. CDR3s include the opening cysteine and the closing phenylalanine or tryptophan. Each record gives: V gene, clone size, D gene, J gene, CDR3 protein, CDR3 DNA. The D gene is left open where the match is weak. Some rows mark clone size as missing; the rest say once, few, many or name a class of expanded clone.

>TRBV6-6|NA|TRBD2|TRBJ2-1
CASSPASGRESYNEQFF
TGTGCCAGCAGTCCGGCCTCGGGGCGGGAGTCCTACAATGAGCAGTTCTTC
>TRBV5-1|NA|NA|TRBJ1-5
CASSLSGYNQPQHF
TGCGCCAGCAGCTTGTCAGGGTACAATCAGCCCCAGCATTTT
>TRBV29-1|NA|TRBD2|TRBJ2-3
CSVEAGSGRPTDTQYF
TGCAGCGTTGAAGCAGGTAGCGGGCGCCCCACAGATACGCAGTATTTT
>TRBV10-3|NA|TRBD2|TRBJ2-5
CAISESGLAGGQETQYF
TGTGCCATCAGTGAGTCGGGACTAGCGGGGGGCCAAGAGACCCAGTACTTC
>TRBV7-9|NA|TRBD1|TRBJ2-1
CASSSWTGEDEQFF
TGTGCCAGCAGCTCATGGACAGGGGAGGATGAGCAGTTCTTC
>TRBV5-1|NA|NA|TRBJ2-7
CASSYTGESYEQYF
TGCGCCAGCAGTTATACGGGAGAGTCCTACGAGCAGTACTTC
>TRBV9|NA|NA|TRBJ2-1
CASSVAGVSYNEQFF
TGTGCCAGCAGCGTAGCGGGAGTCTCCTACAATGAGCAGTTCTTC
>TRBV5-4|NA|TRBD2|TRBJ2-1
CASTNGGTSGSTNEQFF
TGTGCCAGCACCAACGGAGGGACTAGCGGGAGTACCAATGAGCAGTTCTTC
>TRBV5-1|NA|TRBD1|TRBJ1-2
CASSLSPTGSYGYTF
TGCGCCAGCAGCTTGTCCCCGACAGGGAGCTATGGCTACACCTTC
>TRBV2|NA|TRBD1|TRBJ1-5
CASSGQGANQPQHF
TGTGCCAGCAGTGGACAGGGAGCCAATCAGCCCCAGCATTTT
>TRBV2|NA|TRBD1|TRBJ2-2
CASSTGGRNTGELFF
TGTGCCAGCAGTACAGGGGGCCGGAACACCGGGGAGCTGTTTTTT
>TRBV6-1|NA|TRBD2|TRBJ2-1
CASSVAGVSYNEQFF
TGTGCCAGCAGTGTAGCGGGAGTCTCCTACAATGAGCAGTTCTTC
>TRBV30|few|TRBD2|TRBJ2-3
CAWSGLAGVLTDTQYF
TGTGCCTGGAGTGGACTAGCGGGAGTTTTGACAGATACGCAGTATTTT
>TRBV15|few|NA|TRBJ2-7
CATSRQGPTYEQYF
TGTGCCACCAGCAGACAGGGGCCCACCTACGAGCAGTACTTC
>TRBV4-1|NA|TRBD2|TRBJ2-5
CASSRTSGSGETQYF
TGCGCCAGCAGCCGGACTAGCGGGAGTGGTGAGACCCAGTACTTC
>TRBV7-9|few|NA|TRBJ1-1
CASAGRLNTEAFF
TGTGCCAGCGCGGGACGGTTGAACACTGAAGCTTTCTTT
>TRBV10-2|few|TRBD1|TRBJ1-5
CASSDNRGYGPQHF
TGCGCCAGCAGTGATAACAGGGGGTACGGGCCCCAGCATTTT
>TRBV5-4|NA|TRBD2|TRBJ2-3
CASSRGVAGTDTQYF
TGTGCCAGCAGTCGGGGGGTAGCGGGGACAGATACGCAGTATTTT
>TRBV10-3|NA|TRBD2|TRBJ2-7
CAISGSSGSSYEQYF
TGTGCCATCAGTGGGTCTAGCGGGAGCTCCTACGAGCAGTACTTC
>TRBV5-5|NA|TRBD1|TRBJ1-6
CASSLEDRAYNSPLHF
TGTGCCAGCAGCTTGGAGGACAGGGCCTATAATTCACCCCTCCACTTT
>TRBV2|NA|NA|TRBJ2-5
CASRVTRQETQYF
TGTGCCAGCAGGGTTACACGTCAGGAGACCCAGTACTTC
>TRBV5-6|once|NA|TRBJ2-1
CASSLDLGADNEQFF
TGTGCCAGCAGCTTGGATTTAGGGGCAGACAATGAGCAGTTCTTC
>TRBV29-1|NA|TRBD1|TRBJ2-1
CSVGDRGSYNEQFF
TGCAGCGTTGGGGACAGGGGGTCCTACAATGAGCAGTTCTTC
>TRBV7-9|many|NA|TRBJ1-1
CASSLEWTKMNTEAFF
TGTGCCAGCAGCTTAGAGTGGACAAAGATGAACACTGAAGCTTTCTTT
>TRBV11-2|NA|TRBD1|TRBJ2-3
CASSLGDRVPDTQYF
TGTGCCAGCAGCTTAGGGGACAGGGTTCCAGATACGCAGTATTTT
>TRBV28|once|TRBD1|TRBJ2-7
CASSLSSGQVLPSF
TGTGCCAGCAGTTTATCCTCGGGACAGGTTCTACCTTCCTTC
>TRBV24-1|NA|NA|TRBJ2-5
CATSDLVGAKETQYF
TGTGCCACCAGTGATTTGGTGGGGGCGAAAGAGACCCAGTACTTC
>TRBV5-4|NA|NA|TRBJ2-2
CASSLRRAPNTGELFF
TGTGCCAGCAGCTTGCGGAGGGCCCCGAACACCGGGGAGCTGTTTTTT
>TRBV28|NA|NA|TRBJ1-2
CASSFDSNYGYTF
TGTGCCAGCAGTTTCGACAGTAACTATGGCTACACCTTC
>TRBV5-1|NA|NA|TRBJ2-2
CASSSWRPSTGELFF
TGCGCCAGCAGCTCCTGGAGGCCGAGCACCGGGGAGCTGTTTTTT
>TRBV28|NA|TRBD1|TRBJ1-6
CASSGRGQGTSHGNSPLHF
TGTGCCAGCAGTGGCCGGGGACAGGGGACCTCTCATGGTAATTCACCCCTCCACTTT
>TRBV5-1|NA|NA|TRBJ1-1
CASSFILNTEAFF
TGCGCCAGCAGCTTTATCTTGAACACTGAAGCTTTCTTT
>TRBV28|few|TRBD1|TRBJ1-5
CASSPGQGNQPQHF
TGTGCCAGCAGTCCCGGACAGGGCAATCAGCCCCAGCATTTT
>TRBV28|NA|NA|TRBJ2-7
CASSSGGTYEQYF
TGTGCCAGCAGTTCCGGAGGCACCTACGAGCAGTACTTC
>TRBV6-4|NA|TRBD1|TRBJ2-1
CASSKDRARGEQFF
TGTGCCAGCAGTAAAGACAGGGCCCGGGGTGAGCAGTTCTTC
>TRBV28|NA|NA|TRBJ2-1
CASSLTGGILGDEQFF
TGTGCCAGCAGTTTAACCGGCGGGATATTAGGCGATGAGCAGTTCTTC
>TRBV19|NA|TRBD1|TRBJ2-3
CASSYRGRTDTQYF
TGTGCCAGTAGTTACAGGGGACGGACAGATACGCAGTATTTT
>TRBV6-6|NA|TRBD2|TRBJ2-7
CASIQRLAGGVYEQYF
TGTGCCAGCATACAACGACTAGCGGGAGGGGTATACGAGCAGTACTTC
>TRBV7-6|NA|NA|TRBJ2-7
CASSLANQGSYEQYF
TGTGCCAGCAGCTTAGCGAATCAGGGTTCCTACGAGCAGTACTTC
>TRBV6-1|NA|TRBD1|TRBJ2-3
CASSEAVTGGLGRSTDTQYF
TGTGCCAGCAGTGAAGCGGTGACAGGGGGATTGGGCCGGAGCACAGATACGCAGTATTTT
>TRBV6-5|NA|TRBD2|TRBJ2-3
CASRVAGGGDTQYF
TGTGCCAGCAGGGTAGCGGGAGGCGGCGATACGCAGTATTTT
>TRBV20-1|NA|NA|TRBJ2-7
CSATEGLYEQYF
TGCAGTGCTACTGAAGGACTCTACGAGCAGTACTTC
>TRBV19|once|TRBD1|TRBJ2-3
CASSIEAGGRRDTQYF
TGTGCCAGTAGTATAGAGGCAGGGGGAAGAAGAGATACGCAGTATTTT
>TRBV5-1|few|TRBD1|TRBJ1-2
CASSLAGQGFLNYGYTF
TGCGCCAGCAGCTTGGCGGGACAGGGTTTTCTTAACTATGGCTACACCTTC
>TRBV2|NA|NA|TRBJ1-5
CASQRRGGDQPQHF
TGTGCCAGTCAAAGGAGGGGGGGCGATCAGCCCCAGCATTTT
>TRBV30|NA|TRBD1|TRBJ1-1
CAWDRGPMEAEAFF
TGTGCCTGGGACAGGGGGCCTATGGAGGCTGAAGCTTTCTTT
>TRBV27|few|NA|TRBJ1-5
CASSLYRYSNQPQHF
TGTGCCAGCAGTTTATACAGATATAGCAATCAGCCCCAGCATTTT
>TRBV28|once|TRBD2|TRBJ2-7
CASTPSTSGTYEQYF
TGTGCCAGCACCCCCTCGACTAGCGGTACCTACGAGCAGTACTTC
>TRBV6-5|NA|NA|TRBJ1-2
CASRVGTDYGYTF
TGTGCCAGCAGAGTTGGCACCGACTATGGCTACACCTTC
>TRBV25-1|NA|TRBD2|TRBJ2-4
CASSQTSGIGAKNIQYF
TGTGCCAGCAGTCAGACTAGCGGGATTGGTGCCAAAAACATTCAGTACTTC
>TRBV6-5|NA|TRBD1|TRBJ2-1
CASRTGTVSYNEQFF
TGTGCCAGCAGAACCGGGACAGTTTCCTACAATGAGCAGTTCTTC
>TRBV18|once|NA|TRBJ2-5
CASSQMETQYF
TGTGCCAGCTCCCAGATGGAGACCCAGTACTTC
>TRBV9|few|NA|TRBJ2-5
CASSVSGQETQYF
TGTGCCAGCAGCGTGTCTGGCCAGGAGACCCAGTACTTC
>TRBV7-6|NA|NA|TRBJ1-3
CASSTPREGNTIYF
TGTGCCAGCAGCACCCCGCGGGAGGGAAACACCATATATTTT
>TRBV3-1/TRBV3-2|NA|NA|TRBJ1-6
CASSQMENSPLHF
TGTGCCAGCAGCCAAATGGAGAATTCACCCCTCCACTTT
>TRBV18|NA|NA|TRBJ1-5
CASSLAAGVNQPQHF
TGTGCCAGCTCACTCGCGGCAGGGGTCAATCAGCCCCAGCATTTT
>TRBV24-1|NA|NA|TRBJ2-7
CATSDYRAYEQYF
TGTGCCACCAGTGATTACAGAGCCTACGAGCAGTACTTC